Listed here are 27 T cell receptor beta chains from one sample, sequenced in a study of cytomegalovirus exposure and HLA in healthy donors. With 60 Vbeta and 13 Jbeta primers, the PCR was carried out. Assay: immunoSEQ multiplex PCR; the TCRdb copy retains only in-frame clones and omits some. The table records 70,000 to 95,000 clones, less than 75% of them present only once. The specimen was PBMCs. All receptors derive from a woman in her thirties in good health and CMV-seropositive.

This clone turned up a few times. DNA for the CDR3: TGTGCCAGCAAGGGGCAGGGGGATACTGAAGCTTTCTTT. Its translation: CASKGQGDTEAFF. V is TRBV2 and J is TRBJ1-1; 7 bases agree with TRBD1. This CDR3 contains 13 residues. CDR1 and CDR2 (germline): SNHLY, FYNNEI. V dropped 7 bases and J dropped 5; count of bases not matched to a gene: 7.

The chain links TRBV10-2 to TRBJ2-3, with 13 bases identical to TRBD2. Per the germline V gene, CDR1 is WSHSY and CDR2 is SAAADI. This CDR3 is built from 17 residues. V was clipped by 10 bases and J by 0 bases; unmatched bases: 10. The CDR3 nucleotides are TGCGCCACAAGACTAGCGGGGGGTTCCACTAGCACAGATACGCAGTATTTT. It translates to CATRLAGGSTSTDTQYF.

The chain carries TRBV5-1 and TRBJ1-1, with TRBD1 matching 7 bases. Germline lookup yields CDR1 SGHRS and CDR2 YFSETQ. CDR3 length equals 13 residues. V was clipped by 4 bases and J by 7 bases; unmatched bases: 7. The CDR3 DNA reads TGCGCCAGCAGCCTCGGACAGGACTATGAAGCTTTCTTT. It specifies CASSLGQDYEAFF.

A few counts support this clone. This rearrangement joins TRBV5-1 to TRBJ2-5, with 8 nucleotides matching TRBD1. This CDR3 region has 15 residues. CDR1 and CDR2 (germline): SGHRS, YFSETQ. V lost 0 bases and J lost 3; bases outside the gene matches: 4. The CDR3 loop is CASSLGTGSKETQYF. The CDR3 DNA reads TGCGCCAGCAGCTTGGGGACAGGGTCCAAAGAGACCCAGTACTTC.

There are a few counts of this clone. The CDR3 loop reads CASEEPGQHNSNQPQHF. The CDR3 DNA sequence: TGCGCCAGCGAAGAACCGGGACAGCATAATAGCAATCAGCCCCAGCATTTT. The rearrangement links TRBV10-1 to TRBJ1-5; 7 bases line up with TRBD1. J lost 0 bases, V lost 8 bases, and 13 bases had no gene match. The CDR3 runs to 17 residues. From germline, CDR1 is WNHNN and CDR2 SYGVQD (reference sequence).

This clone was seen a handful of times. The chain combines TRBV7-3 with TRBJ1-1; D may be TRBD1 (5 bases). Germline V CDR1 and CDR2: SGHTA, FQGTGA. Deletions cut 5 bases from V and 4 bases from J, with 17 bases between. The CDR3 totals 15 residues. The CDR3 here is CASSLGGGDGTEAFF. The CDR3 DNA follows: TGTGCCAGCAGCCTTGGGGGGGGTGACGGCACTGAAGCTTTCTTT.

The chain has TRBV7-8 and TRBJ1-4; D might be TRBD1 (5 bases). V lost 1 base and J lost 8, with 11 bases in between. Germline values: CDR1 SGHVS, CDR2 FQNEAQ. The CDR3 contains 14 residues. The CDR3 here is CASSLGQGDEKLFF. For the CDR3, the DNA is TGTGCCAGCAGCTTAGGGCAGGGTGACGAAAAACTGTTTTTT.

In its sample, this clone was seen once. This rearrangement joins TRBV19 to TRBJ1-2; 8 bases align to TRBD1. This CDR3 has 14 amino acids. The germline V gene has CDR1 LNHDA and CDR2 SQIVND (reference sequence). V lost 4 bases to trimming and J lost 3 bases; unmatched junction nucleotides: 4. This CDR3 is CASSTPGQDYGYTF. The CDR3 DNA reads as TGTGCCAGTAGTACTCCGGGACAGGACTATGGCTACACCTTC.

The chain has TRBV4-2 and TRBJ1-2, with D unclear. V lost 5 bases to trimming and J lost 0 bases, with 4 bases between them. The CDR3 runs 12 residues. Germline V CDR1 and CDR2: LGHNA, YNFKEQ. CDR3 sequence: CASSSTNYGYTF. The CDR3 DNA follows: TGTGCCAGCAGCTCAACTAACTATGGCTACACCTTC.

In the case of this clone: One end of the junction varies from germline; a read error may be responsible. This rearrangement joins TRBV4-2 to TRBJ2-2; 8 bases map to TRBD2. Germline CDR1 reads LGHNA; CDR2 reads YNFKEQ. There are 17 residues in the CDR3. In nucleotides, the CDR3 is TGTGCCAGCAGCCAAGGACGGGGGGGGCGGGATTCCGGGGAGCCGTTTTTT. It specifies CASSQGRGGRDSGEPFF.

The chain joins TRBV7-3 to TRBJ2-2; 7 bases agree with TRBD1. This CDR3 comprises 13 residues. The germline V gene encodes CDR1 SGHTA and CDR2 FQGTGA. The trim removed 2 bases at V and 6 bases at J, leaving 0 bases unmatched. As DNA, the CDR3 is TGTGCCAGCAGCTTAGGGACAGCCGGGGAGCTGTTTTTT. This translates into CASSLGTAGELFF.

The rearrangement uses TRBV7-3 and TRBJ2-1; TRBD1 matches 12 bases. J was trimmed by 9 bases and V by 5 bases; bases with no gene match: 5. From germline, CDR1 is SGHTA and CDR2 FQGTGA. There are 14 residues in the CDR3. The CDR3, as DNA: TGTGCCAGCAGCCAGGGACAGGGGGCGGTTGAGCAGTTCTTC. Residues: CASSQGQGAVEQFF.

This clone has only a few counts. J is TRBJ2-3 and V is TRBV30; TRBD2 is a possible D gene (7 bases). The CDR3 loop spans 15 amino acids. V was shortened by 2 bases and J by 5 bases, with 17 bases between the two germline ends. Germline CDR1 and CDR2: GTSNPN and SVGIG (reference sequence). This chain's CDR3 is CAWSKNGGPQDTQYF. CDR3 nucleotides: TGTGCCTGGAGTAAAAACGGGGGGCCCCAAGATACGCAGTATTTT.

The sample holds a few counts of this clone. V and J are TRBV2 and TRBJ2-6, with D unresolved. V was clipped by 4 bases and J by 0 bases, with 7 bases between them. Germline V gene lookup returns CDR1 SNHLY and CDR2 FYNNEI. The CDR3 totals 15 residues. Written as DNA, the CDR3 is TGTGCCAGCAGTGTGATCAGCTCTGGGGCCAACGTCCTGACTTTC. Encoded protein: CASSVISSGANVLTF.

The CDR3 reads CASSAGSHPGELFF. The DNA of the CDR3 is TGTGCCAGCAGTGCCGGGTCCCACCCCGGGGAGCTGTTTTTT. This sequence joins TRBV6-1 and TRBJ2-2; no firm D call. The V and J ends lost 4 bases and 6 bases respectively, with 12 bases between them. The CDR3 has 14 residues. Germline CDR1 is MNHNS and CDR2 is SASEGT.

The chain uses TRBV19 and TRBJ2-5; D not resolved. The J call may not be correct, given that the DNA end is closer to TRBJ2-7. Germline V gives CDR1 LNHDA, CDR2 SQIVND (reference sequence). The CDR3 is made up of 16 amino acids. CDR3 in amino acids: CASSDRFRLPTYEQYF. Written as DNA, the CDR3 is TGTGCCAGTAGTGACCGTTTCAGGCTCCCAACCTACGAGCAGTACTTC.

The rearrangement uses TRBV7-3 and TRBJ2-1; D is perhaps TRBD1 (5 bases). Germline CDR1 is SGHTA and CDR2 is FQGTGA. Trimming left V 0 bases short and J 3 bases short, with 6 bases between. This CDR3 is 14 amino acids long. The CDR3 reads CASSLTGHYNEQFF. CDR3 nucleotides: TGTGCCAGCAGCTTAACCGGACACTACAATGAGCAGTTCTTC.

The genes are TRBV7-9 and TRBJ2-1; possible D gene TRBD1, 5 bases. Trimming left V 2 bases short and J 5 bases short, with 10 bases between. The CDR3 runs to 14 residues. Germline assignment: CDR1 SEHNR and CDR2 FQNEAQ (reference sequence). The CDR3: CASSLRAGNNEQFF. CDR3 nucleotides: TGTGCCAGCAGCTTAAGGGCAGGGAACAATGAGCAGTTCTTC.

This clone occurred a few times. CDR3 loop: CASSYLGGTSGNTIYF. Written as DNA, the CDR3 is TGTGCCAGCAGCTACCTCGGGGGGACCTCTGGAAACACCATATATTTT. The chain links TRBV11-2 to TRBJ1-3, with D perhaps TRBD1 (5 bases). The CDR3 extends over 16 amino acids. Germline loops: CDR1 SGHAT, CDR2 FQNNGV. The V gene lost 4 bases and the J gene lost 0 bases, with 13 bases spanning the gap. Combining the CDR3 with reference TRBV11-2 and TRBJ1-3 gives the whole variable domain EAGVAQSPRYKIIEKRQSVAFWCNPISGHATLYWYQQILGQGPKLLIQFQNNGVVDDSQLPKDRFSAERLKGVDSTLKIQPAKLEDSAVYLCASSYLGGTSGNTIYFGEGSWLTVV.

This clone was observed a few times. V gene TRBV30 combines with J gene TRBJ1-1; TRBD1 aligns across 8 bases. CDR3 length: 15 residues. V gave up 5 bases and J gave up 1 base; unmatched junction bases: 9. CDR1 and CDR2 (germline): GTSNPN, SVGIG (reference sequence). CDR3: CAWGPGQGSNTEAFF. The CDR3 DNA reads TGTGCCTGGGGGCCCGGACAGGGTTCGAACACTGAAGCTTTCTTT. The full variable domain, rest sourced from reference TRBV30 and TRBJ1-1, is SQTIHQWPATLVQPVGSPLSLECTVEGTSNPNLYWYRQAAGRGLQLLFYSVGIGQISSEVPQNLSASRPQDRQFILSSKKLLLSDSGFYLCAWGPGQGSNTEAFFGQGTRLTVV.

The J gene is TRBJ2-2, the V gene TRBV19; 8 bases match TRBD1. Germline CDR1 and CDR2: LNHDA and SQIVND (reference sequence). Losses at the gene ends were 7 bases for V and 2 bases for J; bases not matched to a gene: 6. The CDR3 is made up of 15 amino acids. The CDR3 region has the DNA TGTGCCAGTAAGGCGGCAGGGGGCAACACCGGGGAGCTGTTTTTT. This codes for CASKAAGGNTGELFF.

This clone was counted a single time. The chain links TRBV5-1 to TRBJ1-1; 7 bases align to TRBD1. This CDR3 has 16 amino acids. CDR1 and CDR2 (germline): SGHRS, YFSETQ. V shed 1 base and J 4 bases; nucleotides not matched to a gene: 10. The CDR3 protein is CASSLLTGTSTTEAFF. CDR3 nucleotide sequence: TGCGCCAGCAGCTTGTTGACAGGGACGTCGACCACTGAAGCTTTCTTT.

This clone was recorded a few times. The genes are TRBV28 and TRBJ1-2, with 7 positions matching TRBD1. The germline V gene has CDR1 MDHEN and CDR2 SYDVKM. Trimming at V came to 5 bases and at J to 3 bases, leaving 6 bases not matched to a gene. The CDR3 is 14 residues long. CDR3 bases: TGTGCCAGCAGTCTGGGACAGTCCCACTATGGCTACACCTTC. Translated, it gives CASSLGQSHYGYTF.

This clone has only one observation. The J gene is TRBJ2-5, the V gene TRBV10-1; 11 bases are shared with TRBD2. The CDR3 totals 17 residues. J gave up 1 base and V 7 bases, and 11 bases lay outside the gene matches. The germline V gene has CDR1 WNHNN and CDR2 SYGVQD (reference sequence). DNA of the CDR3: TGCGCCAGCAAAGTTGGCCCCACTAGCGGGGGCCAAGAGACCCAGTACTTC. Protein sequence: CASKVGPTSGGQETQYF.

The chain joins TRBV9 to TRBJ2-3; 16 bases fit TRBD2. Germline values: CDR1 SGDLS, CDR2 YYNGEE. Losses at the gene ends were 2 bases for V and 2 bases for J; bases not matched to a gene: 2. This CDR3 has 17 amino acids. CDR3 sequence: CASSVGTSGGATDTQYF. The CDR3 bases are TGTGCCAGCAGCGTCGGGACTAGCGGGGGGGCCACAGATACGCAGTATTTT.

This chain joins TRBV6-5 and TRBJ1-5; D possibly corresponds to TRBD1 (6 bases). V lost 10 bases and J 5 bases, leaving 21 bases between the germline ends. The length of the CDR3 is 15 residues. Germline values: CDR1 MNHEY, CDR2 SVGAGI. CDR3 in amino acids: CATKPQGAGYQPQHF. The DNA of the CDR3 is TGTGCCACCAAGCCACAGGGCGCAGGGTATCAGCCCCAGCATTTT.

The V call is TRBV6-6, the J call TRBJ1-2, with 10 bases fitting TRBD1. The germline CDR1 and CDR2 sequences are MNHNY and SVGAGI (reference sequence). There are 14 residues in the CDR3. After removal of 6 bases from V and 9 bases from J, the junction contained 10 bases not matched to a gene. CDR3 coding DNA: TGTGCCAGCAGCCCCCCCGGGACAGGGGCGAGCTACACCTTC. Translated: CASSPPGTGASYTF.